The count of the clone carrying this T cell receptor beta chain is one. Its antigen is not identified. The data originate from a study of T-cell memory formation after mild COVID-19. Study-wide points: Second-wave clones reaching peak frequency on day 37 lacked confirmed SARS-CoV-2 specificity. Day 15 to 85 contracting clones showed balanced CD4/CD8; day 15 to 37 expanders favored CD4+.

V lost 5 bases, J lost 4 bases, and 8 bases stayed unmatched. This CDR3 contains 15 residues. The germline V gene has CDR1 SEHNR and CDR2 FQNEAQ (reference sequence). TCRdb re-analysed the 5' RACE reads in MiXCR, keeping a single row per CDR3 protein. The sample comprises 250,000 to 350,000 distinct CDR3 sequences, 16% of which are singletons, and roughly 23% rests with the top ten. The clonotype was recovered from a man between 18 and 29 years old who had mild COVID-19 (a few samples of this study predate the infection). Cell type and time point are not known. The V gene is TRBV7-9, the J gene TRBJ2-1, with 7 bases lining up with TRBD2. Sequencing was carried out using PBMCs or a T cell subset sorted from them (not recorded which). The CDR3 here is CASSPVGGTYNEQFF. CDR3 DNA sequence: TGTGCCAGCAGCCCCGTGGGGGGGACTTACAATGAGCAGTTCTTC.